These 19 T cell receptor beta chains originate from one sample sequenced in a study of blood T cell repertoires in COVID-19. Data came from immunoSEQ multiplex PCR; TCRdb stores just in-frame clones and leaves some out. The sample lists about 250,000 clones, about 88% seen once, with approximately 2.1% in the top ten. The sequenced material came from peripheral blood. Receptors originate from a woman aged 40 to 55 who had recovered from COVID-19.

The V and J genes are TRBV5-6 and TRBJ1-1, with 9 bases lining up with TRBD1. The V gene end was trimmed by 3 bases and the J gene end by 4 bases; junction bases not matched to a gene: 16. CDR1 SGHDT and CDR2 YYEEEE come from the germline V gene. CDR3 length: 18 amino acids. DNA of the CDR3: TGTGCCAGCAGCTCCTTGGTGGGGGTATTGACAGGGGGCACTGAAGCTTTCTTT. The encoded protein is CASSSLVGVLTGGTEAFF.

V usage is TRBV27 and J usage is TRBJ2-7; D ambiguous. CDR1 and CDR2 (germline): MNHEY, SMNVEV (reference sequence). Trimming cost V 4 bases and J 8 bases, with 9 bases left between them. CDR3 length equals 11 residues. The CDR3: CASSSLGKQYF. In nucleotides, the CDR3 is TGTGCCAGCAGTTCCCTAGGTAAGCAGTACTTC.

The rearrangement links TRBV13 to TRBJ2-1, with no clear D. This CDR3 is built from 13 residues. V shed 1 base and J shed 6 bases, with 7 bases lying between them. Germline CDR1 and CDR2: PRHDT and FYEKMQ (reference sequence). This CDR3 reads CASSLALINEQFF. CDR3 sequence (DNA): TGTGCCAGCAGCTTAGCCCTTATCAATGAGCAGTTCTTC.

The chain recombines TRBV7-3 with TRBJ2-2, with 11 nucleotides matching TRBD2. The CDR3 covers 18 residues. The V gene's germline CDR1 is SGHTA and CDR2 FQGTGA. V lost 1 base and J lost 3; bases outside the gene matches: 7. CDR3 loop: CASSLMSTSGGYTGELFF. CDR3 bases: TGTGCCAGCAGCTTAATGTCTACTAGCGGGGGATACACCGGGGAGCTGTTTTTT.

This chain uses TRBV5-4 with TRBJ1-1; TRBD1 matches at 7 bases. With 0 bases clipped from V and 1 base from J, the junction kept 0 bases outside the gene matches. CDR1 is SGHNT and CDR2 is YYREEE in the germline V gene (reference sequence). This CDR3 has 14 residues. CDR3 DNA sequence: TGTGCCAGCAGCTTGGGGACAGGGAACACTGAAGCTTTCTTT. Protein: CASSLGTGNTEAFF.

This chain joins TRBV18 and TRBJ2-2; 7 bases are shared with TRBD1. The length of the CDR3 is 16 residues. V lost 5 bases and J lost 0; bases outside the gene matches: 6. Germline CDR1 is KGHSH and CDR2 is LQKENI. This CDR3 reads CASSSTGTANTGELFF. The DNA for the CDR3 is TGTGCCAGCTCATCGACCGGGACAGCGAACACCGGGGAGCTGTTTTTT.

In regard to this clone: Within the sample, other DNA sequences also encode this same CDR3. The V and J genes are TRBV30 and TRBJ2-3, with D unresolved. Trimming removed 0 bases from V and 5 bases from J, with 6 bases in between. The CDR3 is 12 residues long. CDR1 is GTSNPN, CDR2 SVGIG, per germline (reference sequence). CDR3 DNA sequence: TGTGCCTGGAGTGTACGAGTAGATACGCAGTATTTT. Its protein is CAWSVRVDTQYF.

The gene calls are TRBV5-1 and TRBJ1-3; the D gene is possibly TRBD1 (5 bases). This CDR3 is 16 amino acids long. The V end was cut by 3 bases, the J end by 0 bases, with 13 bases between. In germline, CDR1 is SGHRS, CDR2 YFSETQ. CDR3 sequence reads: CASSSRVLSSGNTIYF. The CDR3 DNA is TGCGCCAGCAGCTCCAGGGTTCTTAGCTCTGGAAACACCATATATTTT.

CDR3 in amino acids: CASSSPGGGQTDTQYF. The DNA of the CDR3 is TGTGCCAGCAGCTCCCCTGGGGGGGGGCAGACAGATACGCAGTATTTT. The V and J genes are TRBV5-4 and TRBJ2-3; TRBD2 might be the D (7 bases). The CDR3 runs to 16 residues. Trimming shortened V by 3 bases and J by 3 bases, and 17 bases separated the two germline ends. CDR1 is SGHNT, CDR2 YYREEE, per germline (reference sequence).

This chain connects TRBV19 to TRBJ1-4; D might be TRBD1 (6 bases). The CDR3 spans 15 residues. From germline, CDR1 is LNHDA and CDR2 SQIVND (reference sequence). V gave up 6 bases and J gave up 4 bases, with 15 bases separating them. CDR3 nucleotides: TGTGCCAGTAGCCCCCGGGACAAATTTAATGAAAAACTGTTTTTT. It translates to CASSPRDKFNEKLFF.

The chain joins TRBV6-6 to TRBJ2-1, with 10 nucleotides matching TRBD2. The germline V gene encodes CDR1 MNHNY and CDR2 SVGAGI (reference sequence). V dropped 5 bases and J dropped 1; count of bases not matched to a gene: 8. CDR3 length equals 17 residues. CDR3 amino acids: CASSPASGGRSYNEQFF. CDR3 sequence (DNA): TGTGCCAGCAGTCCTGCTAGCGGGGGAAGATCCTACAATGAGCAGTTCTTC.

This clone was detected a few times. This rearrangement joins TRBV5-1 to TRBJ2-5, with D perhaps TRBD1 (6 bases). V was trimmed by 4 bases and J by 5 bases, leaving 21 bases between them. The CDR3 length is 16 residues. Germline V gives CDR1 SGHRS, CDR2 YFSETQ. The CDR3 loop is CASSPVQGAHRETQYF. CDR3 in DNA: TGCGCCAGCAGCCCCGTACAGGGAGCTCACAGGGAGACCCAGTACTTC.

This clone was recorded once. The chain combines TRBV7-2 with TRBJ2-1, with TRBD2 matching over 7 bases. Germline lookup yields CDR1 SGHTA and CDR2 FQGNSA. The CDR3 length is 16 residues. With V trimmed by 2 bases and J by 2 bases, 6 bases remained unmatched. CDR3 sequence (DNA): TGTGCCAGCAGCTTAATGGCGGGAGTGACCTACAATGAGCAGTTCTTC. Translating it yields CASSLMAGVTYNEQFF.

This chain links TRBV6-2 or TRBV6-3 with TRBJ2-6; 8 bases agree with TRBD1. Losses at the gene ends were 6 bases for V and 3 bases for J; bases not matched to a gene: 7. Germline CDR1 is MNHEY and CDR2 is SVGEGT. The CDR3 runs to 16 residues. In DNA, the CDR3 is TGTGCCAGCAGCTTGACAGGGGTATATGGGGCCAACGTCCTGACTTTC. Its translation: CASSLTGVYGANVLTF.

For the CDR3, the DNA is TGTGCCAGCAGCTTACAAGCAGGGGCGAAAGGGGCCAACGTCCTGACTTTC. Translation: CASSLQAGAKGANVLTF. The rearrangement joins TRBV7-3 to TRBJ2-6; D is possibly TRBD1 (6 bases). Germline V gene sequence: CDR1 SGHTA, CDR2 FQGTGA. V was pared by 2 bases and J by 4 bases, with 15 bases between. The CDR3 totals 17 residues.

In DNA, the CDR3 is TGTGCCAGTAGTATAGGCGGGACAGTTTCCTACGAGCAGTACTTC. Translating it yields CASSIGGTVSYEQYF. The chain joins TRBV19 to TRBJ2-7, with a possible D match to TRBD1 (7 bases). CDR3 length equals 15 residues. Per the germline V gene, CDR1 is LNHDA and CDR2 is SQIVND (reference sequence). Trimming took off 1 base at V and 1 base at J, with 11 bases between the two ends.

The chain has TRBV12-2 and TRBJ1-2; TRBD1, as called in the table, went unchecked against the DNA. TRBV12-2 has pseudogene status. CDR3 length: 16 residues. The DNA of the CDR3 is TGTGCAAGTCGCTTAGGACAGGGACAAATCTGGCGTGGCTACACCTTC. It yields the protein CASRLGQGQIWRGYTF.

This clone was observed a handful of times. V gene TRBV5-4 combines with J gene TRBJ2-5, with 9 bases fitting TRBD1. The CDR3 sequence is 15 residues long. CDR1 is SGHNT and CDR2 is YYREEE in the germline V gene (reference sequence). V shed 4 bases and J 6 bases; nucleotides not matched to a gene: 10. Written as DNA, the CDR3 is TGTGCCAGCAGCCTTGGCGGGACAGGGATGCAGACCCAGTACTTC. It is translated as CASSLGGTGMQTQYF.

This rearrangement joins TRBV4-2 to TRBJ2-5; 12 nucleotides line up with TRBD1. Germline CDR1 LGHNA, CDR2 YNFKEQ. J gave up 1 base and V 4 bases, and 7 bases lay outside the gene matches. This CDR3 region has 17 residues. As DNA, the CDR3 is TGTGCCAGCAGCCCAGGGGGACAGGGGGCTTCCCAAGAGACCCAGTACTTC. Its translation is CASSPGGQGASQETQYF.